The 18 T cell receptor beta chains given below trace back to one sample, sequenced in a study of T cells in Graves' hyperthyroidism and ophthalmopathy. Using RNA transcripts as the source, TCR beta CDR3 regions were amplified. When the TCR CDR3 underwent first-round RT-PCR, the HTBI primer set was used. TCRdb passed the multiplex PCR reads through MiXCR, listing each CDR3 protein once. The table records 600,000 to 650,000 distinct CDR3 sequences, 15% to 20% of them present only once. The specimen sequenced was blood. Receptors originate from a woman in her twenties or thirties with Graves' hyperthyroidism.

This clonotype was detected many times. The chain recombines TRBV7-2 with TRBJ2-4, with 8 bases matching TRBD1. CDR1 and CDR2 (germline): SGHTA, FQGNSA. This CDR3 region has 14 residues. V lost 5 bases to trimming and J lost 7 bases; unmatched junction nucleotides: 7. CDR3 in DNA: TGTGCCAGCAGCACCGACAGGGGTGGGAACATTCAGTACTTC. It codes for CASSTDRGGNIQYF.

The chain combines TRBV19 with TRBJ1-1, with a weak D call TRBD1 (6 bases). V lost 3 bases to trimming and J lost 4 bases, with 15 bases between them. The V gene's germline CDR1 is LNHDA and CDR2 SQIVND (reference sequence). The CDR3 sequence is 15 residues long. This chain's CDR3 is CASSIHSGALTEAFF. The CDR3 nucleotides are TGTGCCAGTAGTATTCATTCAGGGGCACTCACTGAAGCTTTCTTT.

In this sample, this clonotype turned up a few times. This chain uses TRBV5-1 with TRBJ1-2; 9 bases line up with TRBD1. CDR3 length: 16 residues. Germline lookup yields CDR1 SGHRS and CDR2 YFSETQ. After removal of 4 bases from V and 4 bases from J, the junction contained 11 bases not matched to a gene. The CDR3: CASSPGPGTGSYGYTF. The CDR3 nucleotides read TGCGCCAGCAGCCCGGGTCCCGGGACAGGGAGCTATGGCTACACCTTC.

CDR3 nucleotides: TGTGCCAGCAGCTCGAACCCCGGGACAGGGGGAGAGACCCAGTACTTC. It specifies CASSSNPGTGGETQYF. This chain connects TRBV7-2 to TRBJ2-5; 11 nucleotides line up with TRBD1. V lost 4 bases to trimming and J lost 4 bases; unmatched junction nucleotides: 8. Germline lookup yields CDR1 SGHTA and CDR2 FQGNSA. The CDR3 has 16 residues.

This sequence joins TRBV29-1 and TRBJ1-1; D uncertain. The CDR3 has 10 amino acids. In germline, CDR1 is SQVTM, CDR2 ANQGSEA. Trimming removed 4 bases at V and 8 bases at J, with 8 bases between. The CDR3, as DNA: TGCAGCGTTGGAGGGCTAGAAGCTTTCTTT. Its translation is CSVGGLEAFF. The variable domain in full, with the rest retrieved from reference TRBV29-1 and TRBJ1-1, is SAVISQKPSRDICQRGTSLTIQCQVDSQVTMMFWYRQQPGQSLTLIATANQGSEATYESGFVIDKFPISRPNLTFSTLTVSNMSPEDSSIYLCSVGGLEAFFGQGTRLTVV.

This clonotype has at least ten counts. The chain joins TRBV3-1 to TRBJ2-3; possible D gene TRBD2, 5 bases. Per germline, CDR1 LGHDT and CDR2 YNNKEL (reference sequence). Trimming removed 5 bases at V and 0 bases at J, with 9 bases between. The CDR3 runs to 14 residues. CDR3 coding DNA: TGTGCCAGCAGCTCGGACTTGAGCACAGATACGCAGTATTTT. It codes for CASSSDLSTDTQYF.

This clonotype was recorded at least ten times. V is TRBV6-2 or TRBV6-3 and J is TRBJ1-5; 9 nucleotides agree with TRBD1. CDR3 length: 15 amino acids. Germline V gene lookup returns CDR1 MNHEY and CDR2 SVGEGT. After removal of 5 bases from V and 6 bases from J, the junction contained 8 bases not matched to a gene. The CDR3 DNA reads TGTGCCAGCAGTCCGCTGGGGGACAGGGTTCAGCCCCAGCATTTT. Its protein product is CASSPLGDRVQPQHF.

This clonotype was detected a few times. The chain joins TRBV15 to TRBJ2-2; 7 bases line up with TRBD2. CDR1 is LNHNV, CDR2 YYDKDF, per germline (reference sequence). V shed 5 bases, J shed 14 bases, and the junction held 5 bases outside the gene matches. This CDR3 comprises 11 residues. In DNA form, the CDR3 reads TGTGCCACCAGCGTCACGGGACTACTGTTTTTT. Translation: CATSVTGLLFF. The entire variable domain, with the rest obtained from reference TRBV15 and TRBJ2-2, is as follows: DAMVIQNPRYQVTQFGKPVTLSCSQTLNHNVMYWYQQKSSQAPKLLFHYYDKDFNNEADTPDNFQSRRPNTSFCFLDIRSPGLGDTAMYLCATSVTGLLFFGEGSRLTVL.

This clonotype was picked up many times. J is TRBJ2-7 and V is TRBV27, with a possible D match to TRBD1 (5 bases). The V end was cut by 2 bases, the J end by 4 bases, with 9 bases between. Germline loops: CDR1 MNHEY, CDR2 SMNVEV (reference sequence). CDR3 length: 13 amino acids. The DNA for the CDR3 is TGTGCCAGCAGTTTAAACCCAGGGTACGAGCAGTACTTC. This gives the protein CASSLNPGYEQYF.

The chain carries TRBV11-2 and TRBJ2-5, with D tentatively TRBD1 (6 bases). CDR3 length equals 16 residues. Per the germline V gene, CDR1 is SGHAT and CDR2 is FQNNGV. V dropped 5 bases and J dropped 5 bases, with 21 bases sitting between them. The CDR3 loop is CASSRPSIQGTETQYF. CDR3 nucleotides: TGTGCCAGCAGCCGACCCAGTATACAGGGTACCGAGACCCAGTACTTC. The variable domain in full, with the rest retrieved from reference TRBV11-2 and TRBJ2-5, is EAGVAQSPRYKIIEKRQSVAFWCNPISGHATLYWYQQILGQGPKLLIQFQNNGVVDDSQLPKDRFSAERLKGVDSTLKIQPAKLEDSAVYLCASSRPSIQGTETQYFGPGTRLLVL.

The rearrangement links TRBV3-1 to TRBJ2-3; 10 nucleotides line up with TRBD2. The CDR3 loop spans 18 amino acids. CDR1 is LGHDT and CDR2 is YNNKEL in the germline V gene (reference sequence). V shed 4 bases and J 7 bases; nucleotides not matched to a gene: 17. DNA for the CDR3: TGTGCCAGCAGCCCCCCGTCGGCTAGCGGGAGACCACACCATACGCAGTATTTT. Protein: CASSPPSASGRPHHTQYF.

This clonotype was picked up many times. J is TRBJ1-6 and V is TRBV27, with unresolved D. Germline lookup yields CDR1 MNHEY and CDR2 SMNVEV (reference sequence). The CDR3 sequence is 18 residues long. V was cut by 5 bases and J by 3 bases, with 20 bases left in between. The CDR3 region has the DNA TGTGCCAGCAGTCAGAGGGCCGGGATCACTTTCTATAATTCACCCCTCCACTTT. Protein sequence: CASSQRAGITFYNSPLHF.

The CDR3: CASSLNPGMNTEAFF. CDR3 sequence (DNA): TGTGCCAGCAGCTTAAATCCGGGGATGAACACTGAAGCTTTCTTT. The J gene is TRBJ1-1, the V gene TRBV7-8, with D hard to call. The CDR3 extends over 15 amino acids. Germline V gene data show CDR1 as SGHVS and CDR2 as FQNEAQ. Between the trimmed V and J ends, which lost 2 bases and 0 bases, there was a span of 10 bases. Full variable domain (outside the CDR3, taken from reference TRBV7-8 and TRBJ1-1): GAGVSQSPRYKVAKRGQDVALRCDPISGHVSLFWYQQALGQGPEFLTYFQNEAQLDKSGLPSDRFFAERPEGSVSTLKIQRTQQEDSAVYLCASSLNPGMNTEAFFGQGTRLTVV.

In its sample, this clonotype was seen many times. J is TRBJ2-3 and V is TRBV18; TRBD2 agrees at 8 bases. The V segment lost 6 bases and the J segment 0 bases; nucleotides outside the gene matches: 5. Germline CDR1 KGHSH, CDR2 LQKENI. This CDR3 is built from 15 residues. Here the CDR3 reads CASSQASGSTDTQYF. CDR3 sequence (DNA): TGTGCCAGCTCCCAGGCTAGCGGGAGCACAGATACGCAGTATTTT.

In this sample, this clonotype turned up many times. The genes are TRBV5-1 and TRBJ2-1; D is perhaps TRBD1 or TRBD2 (5 bases each). The CDR3 contains 17 residues. V was cut by 3 bases and J by 2 bases, with 18 bases left in between. Germline CDR1 reads SGHRS; CDR2 reads YFSETQ. The CDR3 DNA reads TGCGCCAGCAGCTCCCGGGGTGGGGGTGGCGCCTACAATGAGCAGTTCTTC. Translating gives CASSSRGGGGAYNEQFF.

This clonotype has a count of ten or more. V and J are TRBV30 and TRBJ1-2; TRBD1 agrees at 12 bases. The germline V gene has CDR1 GTSNPN and CDR2 SVGIG (reference sequence). This CDR3 region has 15 residues. Losses at the gene ends were 0 bases for V and 7 bases for J; bases not matched to a gene: 6. As DNA, the CDR3 is TGTGCCTGGAGTGTAGGGGGACAGGGGGCTGGTGGCTACACCTTC. Translation gives CAWSVGGQGAGGYTF.

This clonotype showed up many times. This chain joins TRBV2 and TRBJ1-5; a weak D match, TRBD1 (5 bases). The V end was cut by 8 bases, the J end by 7 bases, with 21 bases between. This CDR3 has 15 residues. CDR1 SNHLY and CDR2 FYNNEI come from the germline V gene. This CDR3 reads CASGSSGPGTQPQHF. CDR3 in DNA: TGTGCCAGCGGGAGTAGCGGGCCAGGGACCCAGCCCCAGCATTTT.

This clonotype was seen more than once but under ten times. The V call is TRBV20-1, the J call TRBJ2-7; 10 positions agree with TRBD2. V dropped 6 bases and J dropped 4; count of bases not matched to a gene: 9. Per the germline V gene, CDR1 is DFQATT and CDR2 is SNEGSKA (reference sequence). The CDR3 consists of 14 residues. The DNA for the CDR3 is TGCAGTGCCCATCCGGGACTAGCGATGTACGAGCAGTACTTC. This codes for CSAHPGLAMYEQYF.